The subject of this entry is one TCR beta chain. At one end the junction does not follow the germline gene, possibly because of a read error. CDR1 and CDR2 (germline): LGHNA, YSLEER. The CDR3 is 15 residues long. The sample belongs to a study of cytomegalovirus exposure and HLA in healthy donors. The PCR employed 60 Vbeta primers together with 13 Jbeta primers. Generated by immunoSEQ multiplex PCR, the TCRdb table keeps only in-frame clones and is missing some. Of over 75,000 clones listed, around 77% were seen once; the top ten hold approximately 7%. This chain connects TRBV4-3 to TRBJ1-5; 8 nucleotides align to TRBD1. The source of this sequence is a man aged 50-59 years in good health and CMV-seropositive. Sequenced material: PBMCs. The CDR3 region is CASSQGTGRNQPQNF. In DNA, the CDR3 is TGCGCCAGCAGCCAAGGGACAGGGCGCAATCAGCCCCAGAATTTT.